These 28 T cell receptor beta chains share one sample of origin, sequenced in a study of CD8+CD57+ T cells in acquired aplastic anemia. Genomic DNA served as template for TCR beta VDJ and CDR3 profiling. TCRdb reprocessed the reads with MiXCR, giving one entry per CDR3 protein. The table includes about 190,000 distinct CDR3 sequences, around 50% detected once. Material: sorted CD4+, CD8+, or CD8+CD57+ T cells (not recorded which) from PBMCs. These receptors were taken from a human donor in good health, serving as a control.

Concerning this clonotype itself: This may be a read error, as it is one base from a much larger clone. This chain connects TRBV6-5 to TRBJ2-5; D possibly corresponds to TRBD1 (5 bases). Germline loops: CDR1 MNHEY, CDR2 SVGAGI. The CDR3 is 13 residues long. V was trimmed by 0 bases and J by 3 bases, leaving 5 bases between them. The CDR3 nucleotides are TGTGCCAGCAGTTACTCGACAGAAGAGACCCAGTACTTC. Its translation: CASSYSTEETQYF.

Written as DNA, the CDR3 is TGTGCCAGCAGCTTGGATCTGGGGACGGACTTTGGCTACACCTTC. This translates into CASSLDLGTDFGYTF. The chain employs TRBV5-8 and TRBJ1-2, with a weak D call TRBD1 (5 bases). The V gene's germline CDR1 is SGHTS and CDR2 YDEGEE. Between the trimmed V and J ends, which lost 0 bases and 7 bases, there was a span of 16 bases. This CDR3 has 15 residues. Combining the CDR3 with reference TRBV5-8 and TRBJ1-2 gives the whole variable domain EAGVTQSPTHLIKTRGQQATLRCSPISGHTSVYWYQQALGLGLQFLLWYDEGEERNRGNFPPRFSGRQFPNYSSELNVNALELEDSALYLCASSLDLGTDFGYTFGSGTRLTVV.

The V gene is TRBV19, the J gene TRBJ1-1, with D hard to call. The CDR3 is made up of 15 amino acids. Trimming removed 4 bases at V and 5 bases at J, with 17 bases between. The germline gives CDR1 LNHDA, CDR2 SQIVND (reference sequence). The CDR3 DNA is TGTGCCAGTAGTAATGGTGGATACCCGCGAACTGAAGCTTTCTTT. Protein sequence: CASSNGGYPRTEAFF.

In nucleotides, the CDR3 is TGTGCCAGCATAGGCGGGGGGGGAAACACCGGGGAGCTGTTTTTT. Amino acids: CASIGGGGNTGELFF. The chain has TRBV28 and TRBJ2-2; 9 nucleotides agree with TRBD2. The CDR3 sequence is 15 residues long. Germline values: CDR1 MDHEN, CDR2 SYDVKM. Unmatched junction bases numbered 5, after V lost 7 bases and J lost 2 bases. Combining the CDR3 with reference TRBV28 and TRBJ2-2 gives the whole variable domain DVKVTQSSRYLVKRTGEKVFLECVQDMDHENMFWYRQDPGLGLRLIYFSYDVKMKEKGDIPEGYSVSREKKERFSLILESASTNQTSMYLCASIGGGGNTGELFFGEGSRLTVL.

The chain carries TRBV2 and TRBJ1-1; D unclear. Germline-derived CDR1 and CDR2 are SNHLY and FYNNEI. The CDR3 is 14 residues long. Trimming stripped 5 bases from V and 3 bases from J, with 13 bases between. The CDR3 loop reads CASSYPPVDTEAFF. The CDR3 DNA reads TGTGCCAGCAGTTACCCCCCGGTGGACACTGAAGCTTTCTTT. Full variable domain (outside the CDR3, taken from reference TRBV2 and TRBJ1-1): EPEVTQTPSHQVTQMGQEVILRCVPISNHLYFYWYRQILGQKVEFLVSFYNNEISEKSEIFDDQFSVERPDGSNFTLKIRSTKLEDSAMYFCASSYPPVDTEAFFGQGTRLTVV.

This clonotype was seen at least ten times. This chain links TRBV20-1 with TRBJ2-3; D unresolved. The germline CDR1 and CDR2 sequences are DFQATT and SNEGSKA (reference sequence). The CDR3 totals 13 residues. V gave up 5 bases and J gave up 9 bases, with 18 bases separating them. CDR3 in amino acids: CSAPPALGGTQYF. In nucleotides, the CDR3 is TGCAGTGCTCCACCTGCACTTGGCGGCACGCAGTATTTT.

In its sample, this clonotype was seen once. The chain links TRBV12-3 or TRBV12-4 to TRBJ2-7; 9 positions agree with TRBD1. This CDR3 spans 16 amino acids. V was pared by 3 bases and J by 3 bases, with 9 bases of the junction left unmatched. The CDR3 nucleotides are TGTGCCAGCAGTTTGGACTTGGAGGGACAGGGCTACGAGCAGTACTTC. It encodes CASSLDLEGQGYEQYF.

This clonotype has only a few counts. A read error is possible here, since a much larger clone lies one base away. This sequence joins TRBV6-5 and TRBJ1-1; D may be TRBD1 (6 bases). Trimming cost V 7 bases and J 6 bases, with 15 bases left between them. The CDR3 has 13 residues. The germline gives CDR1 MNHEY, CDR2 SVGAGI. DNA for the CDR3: TGTGCCAGCAATGGCGGACAGCACGCTGAAGCTTTCTTT. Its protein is CASNGGQHAEAFF.

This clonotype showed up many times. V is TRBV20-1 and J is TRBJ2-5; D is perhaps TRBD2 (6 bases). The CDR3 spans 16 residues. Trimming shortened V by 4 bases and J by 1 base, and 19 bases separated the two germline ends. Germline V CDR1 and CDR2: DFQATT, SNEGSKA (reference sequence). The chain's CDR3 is CSAIPRDGYSQETQYF. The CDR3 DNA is TGCAGTGCTATCCCGCGGGACGGATACTCCCAAGAGACCCAGTACTTC.

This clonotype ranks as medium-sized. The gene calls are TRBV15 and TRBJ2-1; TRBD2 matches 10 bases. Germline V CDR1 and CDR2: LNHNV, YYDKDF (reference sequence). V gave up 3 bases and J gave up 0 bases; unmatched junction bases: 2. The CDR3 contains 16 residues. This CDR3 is CATSSSGGYSYNEQFF. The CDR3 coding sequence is TGTGCCACCAGCAGTAGCGGGGGGTACTCCTACAATGAGCAGTTCTTC.

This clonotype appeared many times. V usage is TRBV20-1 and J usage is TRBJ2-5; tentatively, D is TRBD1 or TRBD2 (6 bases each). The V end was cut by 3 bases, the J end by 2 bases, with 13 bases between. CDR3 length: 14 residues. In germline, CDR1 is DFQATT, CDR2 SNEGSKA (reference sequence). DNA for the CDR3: TGCAGTGCTAGGGGGGTAGGGGGGCAAGAGACCCAGTACTTC. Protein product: CSARGVGGQETQYF.

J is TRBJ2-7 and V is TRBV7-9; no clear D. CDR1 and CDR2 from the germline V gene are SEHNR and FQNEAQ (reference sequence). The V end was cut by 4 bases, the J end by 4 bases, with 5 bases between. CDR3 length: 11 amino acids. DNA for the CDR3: TGTGCCAGCAGCTATACGTACGAGCAGTACTTC. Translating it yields CASSYTYEQYF.

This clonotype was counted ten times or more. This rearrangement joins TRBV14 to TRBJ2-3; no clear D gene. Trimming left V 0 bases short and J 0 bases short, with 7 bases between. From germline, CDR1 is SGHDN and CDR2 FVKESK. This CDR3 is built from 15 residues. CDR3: CASSQEIRSTDTQYF. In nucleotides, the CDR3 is TGTGCCAGCAGCCAAGAGATAAGAAGCACAGATACGCAGTATTTT.

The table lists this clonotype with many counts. CDR3 sequence: CASSWGHGGGTEAFF. CDR3 in DNA: TGTGCCAGCAGCTGGGGACACGGTGGGGGCACTGAAGCTTTCTTT. V gene TRBV11-2 combines with J gene TRBJ1-1, with D possibly matching TRBD1 (6 bases). From germline, CDR1 is SGHAT and CDR2 FQNNGV. V dropped 4 bases and J dropped 4 bases, with 16 bases sitting between them. The CDR3 is made up of 15 amino acids.

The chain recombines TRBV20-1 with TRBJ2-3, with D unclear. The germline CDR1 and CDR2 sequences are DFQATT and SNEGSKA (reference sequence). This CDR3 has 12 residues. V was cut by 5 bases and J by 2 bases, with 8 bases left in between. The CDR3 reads CSAYFDTDTQYF. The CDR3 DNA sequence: TGCAGTGCTTACTTCGACACAGATACGCAGTATTTT.

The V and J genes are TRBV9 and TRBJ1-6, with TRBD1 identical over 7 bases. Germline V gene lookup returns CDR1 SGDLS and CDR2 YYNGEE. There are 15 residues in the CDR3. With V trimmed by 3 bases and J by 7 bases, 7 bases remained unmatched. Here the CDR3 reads CASSAGGLKNSPLHF. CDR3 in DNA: TGTGCCAGCAGCGCAGGGGGACTCAAAAATTCACCCCTCCACTTT.

CDR3 sequence: CSATGTAGSQPQHF. Here the CDR3 DNA reads TGCAGTGCAACCGGGACAGCGGGCAGTCAGCCCCAGCATTTT. The V gene is TRBV20-1, the J gene TRBJ1-5; TRBD1 matches at 7 bases. There are 14 residues in the CDR3. Germline values: CDR1 DFQATT, CDR2 SNEGSKA (reference sequence). V dropped 6 bases and J dropped 6; count of bases not matched to a gene: 11.

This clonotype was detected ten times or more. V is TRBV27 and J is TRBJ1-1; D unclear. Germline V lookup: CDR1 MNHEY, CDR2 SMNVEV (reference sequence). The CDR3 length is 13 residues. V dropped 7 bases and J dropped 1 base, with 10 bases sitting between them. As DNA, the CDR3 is TGTGCCAGCACATTCAGTCGGAACACTGAAGCTTTCTTT. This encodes CASTFSRNTEAFF.

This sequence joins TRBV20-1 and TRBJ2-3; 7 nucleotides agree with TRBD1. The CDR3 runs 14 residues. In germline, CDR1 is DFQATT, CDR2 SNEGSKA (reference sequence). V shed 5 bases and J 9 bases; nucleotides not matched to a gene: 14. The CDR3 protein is CSALGEGAGETQYF. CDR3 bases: TGCAGTGCTCTCGGCGAGGGGGCCGGGGAAACGCAGTATTTT.

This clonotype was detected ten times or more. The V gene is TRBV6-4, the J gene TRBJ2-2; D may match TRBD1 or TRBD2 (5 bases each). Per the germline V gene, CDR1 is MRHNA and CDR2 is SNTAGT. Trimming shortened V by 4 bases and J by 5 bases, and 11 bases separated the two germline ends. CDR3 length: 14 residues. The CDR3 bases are TGTGCCAGCAGTGGAGGGGACCAAACCGGGGAGCTGTTTTTT. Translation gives CASSGGDQTGELFF.

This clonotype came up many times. DNA for the CDR3: TGTGCCAGCAGCTTAGCCCCGGGACGGCCTGAAGCTTTCTTT. Protein: CASSLAPGRPEAFF. V and J are TRBV7-9 and TRBJ1-1, with D possibly matching TRBD1 (5 bases). The CDR3 is made up of 14 amino acids. CDR1 SEHNR and CDR2 FQNEAQ come from the germline V gene (reference sequence). V dropped 0 bases and J dropped 6 bases, with 11 bases sitting between them.

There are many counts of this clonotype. CDR3 residues: CASSQETLGQGHLTGELFF. The CDR3 nucleotides are TGTGCCAGCAGCCAAGAGACCCTAGGACAGGGACACCTCACCGGGGAGCTGTTTTTT. The rearrangement links TRBV14 to TRBJ2-2; 8 bases match TRBD1. Germline V CDR1 and CDR2: SGHDN, FVKESK. Trimming removed 0 bases from V and 4 bases from J; junction bases left unmatched: 13. The CDR3 is 19 residues long.

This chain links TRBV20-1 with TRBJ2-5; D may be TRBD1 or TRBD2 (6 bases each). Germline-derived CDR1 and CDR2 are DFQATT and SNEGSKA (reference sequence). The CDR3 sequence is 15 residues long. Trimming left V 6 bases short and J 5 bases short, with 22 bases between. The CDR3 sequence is CSALRPGARVETQYF. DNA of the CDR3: TGCAGTGCCCTGCGGCCGGGGGCGCGAGTGGAGACCCAGTACTTC.

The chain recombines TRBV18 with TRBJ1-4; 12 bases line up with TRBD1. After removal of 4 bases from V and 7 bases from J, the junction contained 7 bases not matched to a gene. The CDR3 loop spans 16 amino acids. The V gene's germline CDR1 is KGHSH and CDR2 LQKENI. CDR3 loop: CASSRGTGGEGEKLFF. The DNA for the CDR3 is TGTGCCAGCTCACGTGGGACAGGGGGCGAAGGTGAAAAACTGTTTTTT.

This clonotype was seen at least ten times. This chain's CDR3 is CASSFPSGGVDEQFF. CDR3 DNA sequence: TGTGCCAGCAGTTTCCCTAGCGGGGGGGTCGATGAGCAGTTCTTC. The chain employs TRBV12-3 or TRBV12-4 and TRBJ2-1; 12 nucleotides align to TRBD2. With V trimmed by 3 bases and J by 8 bases, 5 bases remained unmatched. The CDR3 is made up of 15 amino acids.

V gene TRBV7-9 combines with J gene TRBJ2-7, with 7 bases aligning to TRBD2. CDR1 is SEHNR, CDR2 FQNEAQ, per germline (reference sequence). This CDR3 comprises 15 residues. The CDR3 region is CASSLGGAGVYEQYV. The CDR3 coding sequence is TGCGCCAGCAGCTTAGGTGGGGCGGGAGTCTACGAGCAGTACGTC.

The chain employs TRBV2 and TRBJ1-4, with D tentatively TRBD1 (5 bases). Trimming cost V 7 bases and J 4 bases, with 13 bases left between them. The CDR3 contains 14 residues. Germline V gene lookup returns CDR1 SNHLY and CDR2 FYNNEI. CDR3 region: CASIDRQLNEKLFF. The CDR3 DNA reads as TGTGCCAGCATTGACCGACAGCTTAATGAAAAACTGTTTTTT.

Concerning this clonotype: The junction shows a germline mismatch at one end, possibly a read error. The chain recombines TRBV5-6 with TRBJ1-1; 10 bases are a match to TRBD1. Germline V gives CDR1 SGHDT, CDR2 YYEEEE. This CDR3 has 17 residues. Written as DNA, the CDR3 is TGTGCCAGCAGCCTTGGACCGGGACAGGGGATGAACACAGAAGCTTTCTTT. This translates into CASSLGPGQGMNTEAFF.